The rows below give T cell receptor beta chains drawn from one sample of a study of shared clonotypes between healthy human individuals. Using immunoSEQ multiplex PCR, the repertoire was profiled, and TCRdb retains in-frame clones only, with some absent. The data contain some 2,500,000 clones, roughly 92% of them singletons. The source material was naive CD4+ T cells from PBMCs. Receptors originate from a man younger than 30 in good health. Some clones in this sample may be carry-over from other donors' samples. Each CDR3 is given with its conserved first and last residue. The D gene is left open where the match is weak. Only some rows state a clone size, as once, few, many or a class for expanded clones.

J gene: TRBJ1-1; CDR3 length: 15; clone size: .; V gene: TRBV10-3; D gene: TRBD1; CDR3 DNA: TGTGCCATCAGAAGAACAGACAGGGAACCCACTGAAGCTTTCTTT; CDR3 protein: CAIRRTDREPTEAFF
J gene: TRBJ2-2; CDR3 length: 16; clone size: .; V gene: TRBV5-1; D gene: TRBD2; CDR3 DNA: TGCGCCAGCAGCTACCGACTAGCGGGAGCAACAGGGGAGCTGTTTTTT; CDR3 protein: CASSYRLAGATGELFF
J gene: TRBJ2-6; CDR3 length: 15; clone size: .; V gene: TRBV28; D gene: .; CDR3 DNA: TGTGCCAGCAGTTTATTCACGGCCGGGGCCAACGTCCTGACTTTC; CDR3 protein: CASSLFTAGANVLTF
J gene: TRBJ2-3; CDR3 length: 15; clone size: .; V gene: TRBV7-3; D gene: .; CDR3 DNA: TGTGCCAGCAGCGCCGTTAGGGGCTCCCCAGATACGCAGTATTTT; CDR3 protein: CASSAVRGSPDTQYF
J gene: TRBJ2-7; CDR3 length: 14; clone size: .; V gene: TRBV11-2; D gene: TRBD1; CDR3 DNA: TGTGCCAGCAGCTTTGAGACAGGGCCCTACGAGCAGTACTTC; CDR3 protein: CASSFETGPYEQYF
J gene: TRBJ1-1; CDR3 length: 14; clone size: .; V gene: TRBV7-8; D gene: .; CDR3 DNA: TGTGCCAGCAGCTTAGTCGGGACTAACGCTGAAGCTTTCTTT; CDR3 protein: CASSLVGTNAEAFF
J gene: TRBJ2-5; CDR3 length: 13; clone size: .; V gene: TRBV7-3; D gene: .; CDR3 DNA: TGTGCCAGCAGCTTAACCATAGGCGTAGGCCAGTACTTC; CDR3 protein: CASSLTIGVGQYF
J gene: TRBJ1-2; CDR3 length: 15; clone size: .; V gene: TRBV7-3; D gene: TRBD1; CDR3 DNA: TGTGCCAGCAGCCGGGGGCACGACAGGGAGTCTGGCTACACCTTC; CDR3 protein: CASSRGHDRESGYTF
J gene: TRBJ2-3; CDR3 length: 13; clone size: .; V gene: TRBV4-2; D gene: .; CDR3 DNA: TGTGCCAGCAGCCCTACACCCGCAGATACGCAGTATTTT; CDR3 protein: CASSPTPADTQYF
J gene: TRBJ2-7; CDR3 length: 11; clone size: few; V gene: TRBV29-1; D gene: .; CDR3 DNA: TGCAGCGTTGAGACAGTGGGGGAGCAGTACTTC; CDR3 protein: CSVETVGEQYF
J gene: TRBJ1-1; CDR3 length: 11; clone size: once; V gene: TRBV6-5; D gene: .; CDR3 DNA: TGTGCCAGCAGAGGAAACACTGAAGCTTTCTTT; CDR3 protein: CASRGNTEAFF
J gene: TRBJ2-3; CDR3 length: 15; clone size: .; V gene: TRBV5-1; D gene: .; CDR3 DNA: TGCGCCAGCAGCTTGGGGGACGGAGACACAGATACGCAGTATTTT; CDR3 protein: CASSLGDGDTDTQYF
J gene: TRBJ2-1; CDR3 length: 13; clone size: .; V gene: TRBV6-5; D gene: .; CDR3 DNA: TGTGCCACCAGATTAGGACAGTACAATGAGCAGTTCTTC; CDR3 protein: CATRLGQYNEQFF